This is a list of T cell receptor beta chains from one sample in a study of blood T cells in healthy people across ages. TCRdb re-called the 5' RACE reads with MiXCR, one entry per CDR3 protein. The repertoire consists of around 2 million distinct CDR3 sequences, with 39% occurring once and the leading ten covering more than 20%. Sequencing was carried out using blood. Source of these receptors: a human donor in good health. The CDR3 runs from the conserved cysteine through the conserved F or W. The order of the fields is V gene, D gene, J gene, clone size, CDR3 length, CDR3 protein, CDR3 DNA. A D gene is named only where the DNA matches it firmly. Clone size, where shown, is once, few, many, or a class for clones that have expanded.

V gene: TRBV29-1
D gene: NA
J gene: TRBJ2-5
clone size: NA
CDR3 length: 15
CDR3 protein: CSVDDRPVLSGTQYF
CDR3 DNA: TGCAGCGTCGACGACAGACCAGTCCTTTCGGGGACCCAGTACTTC

V gene: TRBV7-2
D gene: NA
J gene: TRBJ1-4
clone size: few
CDR3 length: 14
CDR3 protein: CASSPFATNEKLFF
CDR3 DNA: TGTGCCAGCAGCCCCTTTGCAACTAATGAAAAACTGTTTTTT

V gene: TRBV11-2
D gene: TRBD2
J gene: TRBJ2-1
clone size: once
CDR3 length: 15
CDR3 protein: CTSSPGRVLHNEQFF
CDR3 DNA: TGTACCAGCAGCCCTGGGAGGGTGTTGCACAATGAGCAGTTCTTC

V gene: TRBV5-6
D gene: NA
J gene: TRBJ2-7
clone size: NA
CDR3 length: 15
CDR3 protein: CASSLVSGGVYEQYF
CDR3 DNA: TGTGCCAGCAGCTTGGTGAGCGGAGGCGTCTACGAGCAGTACTTC

V gene: TRBV4-2
D gene: NA
J gene: TRBJ2-7
clone size: NA
CDR3 length: 16
CDR3 protein: CASSQVAGVRGSEQYF
CDR3 DNA: TGTGCCAGCAGCCAAGTCGCAGGAGTGAGGGGCTCCGAGCAGTACTTC

V gene: TRBV7-9
D gene: TRBD1
J gene: TRBJ1-2
clone size: NA
CDR3 length: 13
CDR3 protein: CTSSLTGGGGYTF
CDR3 DNA: TGTACCAGCAGCCTTACAGGGGGAGGAGGCTACACCTTC

V gene: TRBV7-3
D gene: NA
J gene: TRBJ2-2
clone size: NA
CDR3 length: 15
CDR3 protein: CASSLQAGWTGELFF
CDR3 DNA: TGTGCCAGCAGCTTACAGGCAGGTTGGACCGGGGAGCTGTTTTTT

V gene: TRBV12-3/TRBV12-4
D gene: NA
J gene: TRBJ2-7
clone size: few
CDR3 length: 15
CDR3 protein: CASSLGRARGYEQYF
CDR3 DNA: TGTGCCAGCAGTTTAGGGCGGGCTAGGGGGTACGAGCAGTACTTC

V gene: TRBV28
D gene: NA
J gene: TRBJ1-1
clone size: once
CDR3 length: 14
CDR3 protein: CASSYITGFTEAFF
CDR3 DNA: TGTGCCAGCAGTTATATAACAGGGTTCACTGAAGCTTTCTTT

V gene: TRBV2
D gene: TRBD1
J gene: TRBJ2-1
clone size: NA
CDR3 length: 16
CDR3 protein: CASSEETGLWGNKQFF
CDR3 DNA: TGTGCCAGCAGTGAAGAGACAGGGTTATGGGGCAATAAGCAGTTCTTC

V gene: TRBV5-1
D gene: NA
J gene: TRBJ1-2
clone size: NA
CDR3 length: 15
CDR3 protein: CASSSTGIRTYGYTF
CDR3 DNA: TGCGCCAGCAGCTCCACAGGGATCCGTACCTATGGCTACACCTTC

V gene: TRBV6-5
D gene: TRBD2
J gene: TRBJ2-1
clone size: NA
CDR3 length: 16
CDR3 protein: CASSYSKTGGLNEQFF
CDR3 DNA: TGTGCCAGCAGTTACTCGAAGACGGGGGGGCTCAATGAGCAGTTCTTC

V gene: TRBV5-4
D gene: TRBD2
J gene: TRBJ2-3
clone size: NA
CDR3 length: 13
CDR3 protein: CAEGLAGTDTQYF
CDR3 DNA: TGTGCCGAAGGACTAGCGGGCACAGATACGCAGTATTTT

V gene: TRBV7-2
D gene: NA
J gene: TRBJ1-5
clone size: NA
CDR3 length: 14
CDR3 protein: CASSPQPGGQPQHF
CDR3 DNA: TGTGCCAGCAGCCCGCAGCCTGGAGGACAGCCCCAGCATTTT

V gene: TRBV20-1
D gene: NA
J gene: TRBJ1-2
clone size: NA
CDR3 length: 11
CDR3 protein: CSANGYYGYTF
CDR3 DNA: TGCAGTGCTAACGGCTACTATGGCTACACCTTC

V gene: TRBV30
D gene: TRBD2
J gene: TRBJ2-1
clone size: few
CDR3 length: 16
CDR3 protein: CAWSVPLGGGAFEQFF
CDR3 DNA: TGTGCCTGGAGTGTACCGTTGGGCGGGGGGGCTTTTGAGCAGTTCTTC

V gene: TRBV6-6
D gene: NA
J gene: TRBJ1-6
clone size: NA
CDR3 length: 14
CDR3 protein: CASTKGNEGSPLHF
CDR3 DNA: TGTGCCAGCACCAAGGGAAACGAAGGATCACCCCTCCACTTT

V gene: TRBV7-9
D gene: NA
J gene: TRBJ1-1
clone size: NA
CDR3 length: 15
CDR3 protein: CASSPPKGMNTEAFF
CDR3 DNA: TGTGCCAGCAGCCCCCCAAAGGGTATGAACACTGAAGCTTTCTTT

V gene: TRBV10-3
D gene: TRBD1
J gene: TRBJ2-3
clone size: many
CDR3 length: 13
CDR3 protein: CAIRDRGTDTQYF
CDR3 DNA: TGTGCCATCAGGGACAGGGGTACAGATACGCAGTATTTT

V gene: TRBV5-1
D gene: TRBD1
J gene: TRBJ2-7
clone size: NA
CDR3 length: 15
CDR3 protein: CASSLWQGETYEQYF
CDR3 DNA: TGCGCCAGCAGCTTGTGGCAGGGGGAAACCTACGAGCAGTACTTC

V gene: TRBV6-6
D gene: NA
J gene: TRBJ1-6
clone size: NA
CDR3 length: 14
CDR3 protein: CASSYRGLNSPLHF
CDR3 DNA: TGTGCCAGCAGTTATCGGGGGTTGAATTCACCCCTCCACTTT

V gene: TRBV4-2
D gene: NA
J gene: TRBJ1-5
clone size: NA
CDR3 length: 15
CDR3 protein: CASSQEGRSNQPQHF
CDR3 DNA: TGTGCCAGCAGCCAAGAGGGGCGTAGCAATCAGCCCCAGCATTTT

V gene: TRBV3-1
D gene: NA
J gene: TRBJ2-2
clone size: NA
CDR3 length: 15
CDR3 protein: CASSRKLPNTGELFF
CDR3 DNA: TGTGCCAGCAGTCGCAAACTCCCGAACACCGGGGAGCTGTTTTTT

V gene: TRBV5-6
D gene: NA
J gene: TRBJ2-3
clone size: few
CDR3 length: 15
CDR3 protein: CASSPFNIRSDTQYF
CDR3 DNA: TGTGCCAGCAGCCCCTTTAACATTCGGTCAGATACGCAGTATTTT

V gene: TRBV11-3
D gene: NA
J gene: TRBJ2-3
clone size: NA
CDR3 length: 16
CDR3 protein: CASSLGGTYSTDTQYF
CDR3 DNA: TGTGCCAGCAGCTTAGGAGGGACATATAGCACAGATACGCAGTATTTT

V gene: TRBV4-3
D gene: NA
J gene: TRBJ2-3
clone size: NA
CDR3 length: 15
CDR3 protein: CASSQLTGTTDTQYF
CDR3 DNA: TGCGCCAGCAGCCAATTGACGGGCACCACAGATACGCAGTATTTT

V gene: TRBV5-1
D gene: NA
J gene: TRBJ1-5
clone size: NA
CDR3 length: 15
CDR3 protein: CASRDGPNSNQPQHF
CDR3 DNA: TGCGCCAGCAGGGACGGCCCAAATAGCAATCAGCCCCAGCATTTT

V gene: TRBV5-6
D gene: NA
J gene: TRBJ2-6
clone size: NA
CDR3 length: 17
CDR3 protein: CASSLPAGLSGANVRTF
CDR3 DNA: TGTGCCAGCAGCTTACCGGCAGGCCTATCTGGGGCCAACGTCCGGACTTTC

V gene: TRBV2
D gene: NA
J gene: TRBJ1-1
clone size: once
CDR3 length: 13
CDR3 protein: CASTPASYTEAFF
CDR3 DNA: TGTGCCAGCACCCCAGCCTCTTACACTGAAGCTTTCTTT